This entry concerns a single T cell receptor beta chain. The target antigen is unknown. The CDR3 contains 17 residues. Germline CDR1 reads MNHEY; CDR2 reads SVGAGI. The germline V and J ends were trimmed by 0 bases and 2 bases, with 16 bases remaining between them. The data derive from a study of response to subunit inactivated influenza vaccine. TCRdb itself ran the RT-PCR reads through MiXCR, one entry per CDR3 protein. The sample lists about 780,000 distinct CDR3 sequences; roughly 20% were seen once. Study observations and caveats: Authors suggested each seasonal flu vaccination may recruit only limited numbers of new T cells.

The sequence derives from a man aged 50 to 60 who received an inactivated influenza vaccine. This chain uses TRBV6-5 with TRBJ2-5; D gene ambiguous. This material consisted of PBMCs from blood, taken around 5 days after vaccination. CDR3 loop: CASSYSISESVQETQYF. The CDR3, as DNA: TGTGCCAGCAGTTACTCGATATCCGAGAGCGTACAAGAGACCCAGTACTTC.